The clone carrying this T cell receptor (beta chain) was seen many times. Its target is not known. The read ends 3 residues early relative to the CDR3; the germline J gene fills the gap. The germline gives CDR1 MDHEN, CDR2 SYDVKM. V was clipped by 7 bases and J by 0 bases; unmatched bases: 14. This CDR3 spans 17 amino acids. CVID subjects were neither ill nor on immunomodulatory or immunosuppressive medication at sampling. This entry is derived from a study of T cell clonality in common variable immunodeficiency. Notes on the study in general: CVID patient heterogeneity limited repertoire-clinical complication correlations. In common variable immunodeficiency, TCR beta chains reportedly carried fewer deletions and N-nucleotide insertions. What drives increased CVID clonality needs T cell subpopulation sequencing. Fewer TCRbeta clones were shared among CVID subjects than controls.

Profiling relied on immunoSEQ multiplex PCR, and the TCRdb table lists in-frame clones only, not all of them. The record shows about 21,000 clones for this sample, with no singletons present. This clonotype was obtained from a human donor with common variable immunodeficiency. Sequenced sample: peripheral blood mononuclear cells. This chain links TRBV28 with TRBJ2-7, with 8 bases that match TRBD1. The sequenced part of the CDR3 DNA is TGTGCCAGCAACCAGTTCCAGGGGGCGGCGAGCTCCTACGAG. Residues: CASNQFQGAASSYE. The complete CDR3 protein is CASNQFQGAASSYEQYF.